Here is one T cell receptor beta chain with its context. Using immunoSEQ multiplex PCR, the repertoire was profiled, and TCRdb retains in-frame clones only, with some absent. The sample yields around 140,000 clones, roughly 90% seen once. The data were obtained in a study of control samples from healthy donors and cancer patients. The V and J ends lost 4 bases and 0 bases respectively, with 12 bases between them. The germline V gene has CDR1 SQVTM and CDR2 ANQGSEA. There are 15 residues in the CDR3. The clonotype was recovered from a man aged 50-60 years with head and neck cancer. The rearrangement uses TRBV29-1 and TRBJ2-2; TRBD1 or TRBD2 may be the D gene (5 bases each). Sequencing input: PBMCs. CDR3 nucleotide sequence: TGCAGCGTTGTAAAAGGGGAGACGAACACCGGGGAGCTGTTTTTT. Translating it yields CSVVKGETNTGELFF.